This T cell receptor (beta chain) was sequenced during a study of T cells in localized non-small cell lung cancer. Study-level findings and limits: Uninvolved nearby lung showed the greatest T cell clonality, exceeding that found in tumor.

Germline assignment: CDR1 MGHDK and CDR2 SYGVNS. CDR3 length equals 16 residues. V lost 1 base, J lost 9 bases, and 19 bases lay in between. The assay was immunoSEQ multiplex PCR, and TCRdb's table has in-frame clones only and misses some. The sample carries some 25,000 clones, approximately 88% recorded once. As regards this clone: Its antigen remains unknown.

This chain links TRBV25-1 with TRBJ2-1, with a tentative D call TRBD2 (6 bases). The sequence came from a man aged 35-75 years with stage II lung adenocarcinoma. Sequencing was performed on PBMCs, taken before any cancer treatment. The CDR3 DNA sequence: TGTGCCAGCAGTGAATTAACTAGCAGGGCCGGGGGTGAGCAGTTCTTC. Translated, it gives CASSELTSRAGGEQFF.